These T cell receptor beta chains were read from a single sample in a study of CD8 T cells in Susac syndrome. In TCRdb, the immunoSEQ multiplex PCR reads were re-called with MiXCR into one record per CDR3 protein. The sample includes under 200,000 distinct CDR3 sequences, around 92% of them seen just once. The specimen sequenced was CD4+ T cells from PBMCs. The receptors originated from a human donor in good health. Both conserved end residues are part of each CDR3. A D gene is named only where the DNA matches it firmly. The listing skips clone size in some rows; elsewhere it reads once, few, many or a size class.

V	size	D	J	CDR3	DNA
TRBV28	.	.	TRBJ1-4	CASSQPQGGDEKLFF	TGTGCCAGCAGCCAGCCTCAAGGGGGTGATGAAAAACTGTTTTTT
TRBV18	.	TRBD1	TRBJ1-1	CASSPMGTDNTEAFF	TGTGCCAGCTCACCAATGGGGACAGATAACACTGAAGCTTTCTTT
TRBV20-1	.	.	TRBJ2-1	CSANLTPTPGKHENEQFF	TGCAGTGCTAACCTCACCCCGACCCCCGGGAAGCATGAGAATGAGCAGTTCTTC
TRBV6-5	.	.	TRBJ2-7	CASSLRRQGDYEQYF	TGTGCCAGCAGTCTACGAAGACAAGGGGACTACGAGCAGTACTTC
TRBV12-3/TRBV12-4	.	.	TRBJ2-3	CASSLTAPTDTQYF	TGTGCCAGCAGTCTCACGGCGCCCACAGATACGCAGTATTTT
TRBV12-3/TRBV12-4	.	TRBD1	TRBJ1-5	CASSSDRDFGNQPQHF	TGTGCCAGCAGTTCGGACAGGGACTTCGGCAATCAGCCCCAGCATTTT
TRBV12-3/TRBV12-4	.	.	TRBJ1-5	CASSPTPEQAQHF	TGTGCCAGCAGTCCGACGCCGGAACAGGCCCAGCATTTT
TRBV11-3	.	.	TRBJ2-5	CASSFWYQETQYF	TGTGCCAGCAGCTTTTGGTACCAAGAGACCCAGTACTTC
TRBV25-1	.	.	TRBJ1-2	CASSEGVDYYGYTF	TGTGCCAGCAGTGAAGGTGTCGATTACTATGGCTACACCTTC
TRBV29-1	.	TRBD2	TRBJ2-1	CSVRNPGTRRNEQFF	TGCAGCGTTCGGAATCCCGGGACTAGGAGGAATGAGCAGTTCTTC
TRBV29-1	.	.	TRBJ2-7	CSVDCTQQYF	TGCAGCGTGGACTGTACGCAGCAGTACTTC
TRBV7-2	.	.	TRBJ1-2	CASSAFRDGYTF	TGTGCCAGCAGCGCCTTTAGGGATGGCTACACCTTC
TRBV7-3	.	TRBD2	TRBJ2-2	CASSLGGTSGTKTGELFF	TGTGCCAGCAGCTTAGGGGGGACTAGCGGGACAAAAACCGGGGAGCTGTTTTTT
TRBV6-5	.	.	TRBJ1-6	CASSYYGRVSNSPLHF	TGTGCCAGCAGTTACTACGGACGGGTTTCGAATTCACCCCTCCACTTT
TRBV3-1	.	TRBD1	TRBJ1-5	CASSPTDRGGNQPQHF	TGTGCCAGCAGCCCCACCGACAGGGGAGGCAATCAGCCCCAGCATTTT
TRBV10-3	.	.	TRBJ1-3	CATSDGKKENTIYF	TGTGCCACCTCGGACGGGAAGAAGGAAAACACCATATATTTT
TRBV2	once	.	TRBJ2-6	CASLRKANVLTF	TGTGCCAGCCTTCGGAAGGCCAACGTCCTGACTTTC
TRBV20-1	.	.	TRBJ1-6	CSAYSSTPYNSPLHF	TGCAGTGCCTACTCCTCGACCCCTTATAATTCACCCCTCCACTTT
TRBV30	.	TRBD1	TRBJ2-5	CARGQGAFKTQYF	TGTGCCCGAGGACAGGGGGCCTTTAAGACCCAGTACTTC
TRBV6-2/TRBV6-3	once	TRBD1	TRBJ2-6	CASNWQGALSGANVLTF	TGTGCCAGCAATTGGCAGGGGGCACTATCTGGGGCCAACGTCCTGACTTTC
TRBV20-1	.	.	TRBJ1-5	CATPGGDGSNQPQHF	TGCGCAACCCCGGGGGGGGACGGGAGCAATCAGCCCCAGCATTTT
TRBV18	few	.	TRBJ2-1	CASSPRGSSYNEQFF	TGTGCCAGCTCACCGAGAGGAAGCTCCTACAATGAGCAGTTCTTC
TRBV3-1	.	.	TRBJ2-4	CASSHGRKNIQYF	TGTGCCAGCAGCCATGGACGGAAAAACATTCAGTACTTC
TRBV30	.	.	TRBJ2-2	CAWTGATGELFF	TGTGCCTGGACAGGGGCCACCGGGGAGCTGTTTTTT
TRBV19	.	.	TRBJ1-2	CASRQGLYGYTF	TGTGCCAGTAGACAGGGACTCTATGGCTACACCTTC
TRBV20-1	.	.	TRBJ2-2	CSALGSRNTGELFF	TGCAGTGCTTTGGGATCCCGAAACACCGGGGAGCTGTTTTTT
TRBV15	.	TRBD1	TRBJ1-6	CATSRDPPMTGGNSPLHF	TGTGCCACCAGCAGAGATCCACCCATGACAGGGGGTAATTCACCCCTCCACTTT
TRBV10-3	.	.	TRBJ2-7	CAISYVGQGEQYF	TGTGCCATCAGCTACGTGGGGCAGGGGGAGCAGTACTTC
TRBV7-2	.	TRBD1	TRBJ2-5	CASSSTGLQETQYF	TGTGCCAGCAGCTCGACAGGGCTCCAAGAGACCCAGTACTTC
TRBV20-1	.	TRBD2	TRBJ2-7	CSAREAGGPYEQYF	TGCAGTGCTAGAGAAGCGGGAGGTCCCTACGAGCAGTACTTC
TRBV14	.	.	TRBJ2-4	CASSPSGNIQYF	TGTGCCAGCAGCCCTTCGGGGAACATTCAGTACTTC
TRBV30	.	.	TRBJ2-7	CAWGSDYSEQYF	TGTGCCTGGGGCTCCGACTATTCCGAGCAGTACTTC
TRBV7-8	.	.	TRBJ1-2	CASSPGALYGYTF	TGTGCCAGCAGCCCCGGGGCGCTCTATGGCTACACCTTC
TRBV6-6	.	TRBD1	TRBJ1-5	CASSPTGYQPQHF	TGTGCCAGCAGCCCGACAGGGTATCAGCCCCAGCATTTT
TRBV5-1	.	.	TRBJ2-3	CASSLALSDTQYF	TGCGCCAGCAGCTTGGCCCTCTCAGATACGCAGTATTTT
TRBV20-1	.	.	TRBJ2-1	CSAKATTSDSYNEQFF	TGCAGTGCTAAAGCAACCACTAGTGACTCCTACAATGAGCAGTTCTTC
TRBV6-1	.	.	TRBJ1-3	CASLMTVASGNTIYF	TGTGCCAGCCTTATGACAGTAGCGTCTGGAAACACCATATATTTT
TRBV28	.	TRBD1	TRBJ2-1	CASSSPTGARDEQFF	TGTGCCAGCAGTTCCCCGACAGGGGCGAGAGATGAGCAGTTCTTC
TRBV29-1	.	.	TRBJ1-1	CSVARGLNTEAFF	TGCAGCGTTGCCCGAGGACTGAACACTGAAGCTTTCTTT
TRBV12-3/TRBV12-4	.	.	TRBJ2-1	CASSLPLSSYNEQFF	TGTGCCAGCAGCTTACCCTTAAGCTCCTACAATGAGCAGTTCTTC
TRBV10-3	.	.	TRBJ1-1	CAITQGQNTEAFF	TGTGCCATCACCCAGGGACAGAACACTGAAGCTTTCTTT
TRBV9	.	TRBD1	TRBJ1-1	CASSVGTVNTEAFF	TGTGCCAGCAGCGTTGGGACAGTGAACACTGAAGCTTTCTTT
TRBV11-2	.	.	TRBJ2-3	CASSLGAGDTQYF	TGTGCCAGCAGCTTAGGAGCGGGAGATACGCAGTATTTT
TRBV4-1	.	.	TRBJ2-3	CASSLGGLSTDTQYF	TGCGCCAGCAGCCTTGGGGGACTTTCCACAGATACGCAGTATTTT
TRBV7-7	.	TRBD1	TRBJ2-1	CASSLAGGNEQFF	TGTGCTAGCAGCTTGGCAGGGGGCAATGAGCAGTTCTTC
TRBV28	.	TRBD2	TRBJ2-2	CASSDRLAGGLTGELFF	TGTGCCAGCAGTGATCGACTAGCGGGAGGTCTTACCGGGGAGCTGTTTTTT
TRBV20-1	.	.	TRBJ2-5	CSAEQETQYF	TGCAGTGCGGAGCAAGAGACCCAGTACTTC
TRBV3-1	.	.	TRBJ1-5	CASSQDHGSNQPQHF	TGTGCCAGCAGCCAAGATCATGGTAGCAATCAGCCCCAGCATTTT
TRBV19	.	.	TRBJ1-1	CASSPRQAGTEAFF	TGTGCCAGTAGTCCGCGACAGGCCGGAACTGAAGCTTTCTTT
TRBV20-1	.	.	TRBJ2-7	CSASNQPHEQYF	TGCAGTGCTAGTAATCAGCCCCACGAGCAGTACTTC
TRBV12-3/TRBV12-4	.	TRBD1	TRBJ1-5	CASSSGTASHNQPQHF	TGTGCCAGCAGTTCCGGGACAGCGTCTCACAATCAGCCCCAGCATTTT
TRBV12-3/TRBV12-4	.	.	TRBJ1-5	CASSFSRFNQPQHF	TGTGCCAGCAGTTTCTCTAGATTCAATCAGCCCCAGCATTTT
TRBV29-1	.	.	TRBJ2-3	CSVASTDTQYF	TGCAGCGTTGCCTCCACAGATACGCAGTATTTT
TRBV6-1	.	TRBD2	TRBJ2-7	CASSPSRGGYEQYF	TGTGCCAGCAGCCCCTCGCGGGGGGGCTACGAGCAGTACTTC
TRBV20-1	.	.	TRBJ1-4	CSALAGFNEKLFF	TGCAGTGCTCTGGCAGGCTTTAATGAAAAACTGTTTTTT
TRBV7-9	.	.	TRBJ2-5	CASSLASAEETQYF	TGTGCCAGCAGCTTAGCTTCGGCGGAAGAGACCCAGTACTTC
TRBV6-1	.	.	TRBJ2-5	CASTEGYETQYF	TGTGCCAGCACCGAAGGGTATGAGACCCAGTACTTC
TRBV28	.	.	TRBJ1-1	CASGHPLERAFF	TGTGCCAGCGGACATCCTCTCGAGAGAGCTTTCTTT
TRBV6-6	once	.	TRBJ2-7	CASSYISSYEQYF	TGTGCCAGCAGTTACATAAGCTCCTACGAGCAGTACTTC